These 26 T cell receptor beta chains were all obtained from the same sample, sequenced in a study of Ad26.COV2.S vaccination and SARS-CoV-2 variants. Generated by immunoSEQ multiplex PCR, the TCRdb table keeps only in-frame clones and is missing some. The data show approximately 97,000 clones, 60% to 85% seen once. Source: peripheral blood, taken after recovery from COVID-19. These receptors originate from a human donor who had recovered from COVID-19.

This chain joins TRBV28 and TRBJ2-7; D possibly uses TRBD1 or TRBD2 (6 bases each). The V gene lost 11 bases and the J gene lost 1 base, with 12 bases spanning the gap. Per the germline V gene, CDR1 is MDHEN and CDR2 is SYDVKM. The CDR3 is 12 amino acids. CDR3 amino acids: CAVGAGSYEQYF. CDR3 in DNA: TGTGCCGTGGGGGCGGGGTCCTACGAGCAGTACTTC.

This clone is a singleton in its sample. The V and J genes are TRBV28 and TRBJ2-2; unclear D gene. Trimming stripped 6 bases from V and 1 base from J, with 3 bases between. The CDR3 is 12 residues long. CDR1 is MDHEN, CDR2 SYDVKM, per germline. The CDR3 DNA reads TGTGCCAGCAGAAAGAACACCGGGGAGCTGTTTTTT. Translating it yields CASRKNTGELFF.

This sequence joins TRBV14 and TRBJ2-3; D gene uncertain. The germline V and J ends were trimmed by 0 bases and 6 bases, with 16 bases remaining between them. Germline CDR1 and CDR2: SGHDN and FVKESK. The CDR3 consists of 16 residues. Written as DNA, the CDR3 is TGTGCCAGCAGCCAAGATCCCGGCAGTTTGTTCGATACGCAGTATTTT. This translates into CASSQDPGSLFDTQYF.

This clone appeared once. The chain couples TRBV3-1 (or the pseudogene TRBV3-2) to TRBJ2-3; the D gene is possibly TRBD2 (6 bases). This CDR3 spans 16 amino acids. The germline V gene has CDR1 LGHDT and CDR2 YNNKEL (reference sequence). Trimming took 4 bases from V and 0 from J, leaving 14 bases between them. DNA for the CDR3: TGTGCCAGCAGCCTTTATCTAGCGTCCAGCACAGATACGCAGTATTTT. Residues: CASSLYLASSTDTQYF.

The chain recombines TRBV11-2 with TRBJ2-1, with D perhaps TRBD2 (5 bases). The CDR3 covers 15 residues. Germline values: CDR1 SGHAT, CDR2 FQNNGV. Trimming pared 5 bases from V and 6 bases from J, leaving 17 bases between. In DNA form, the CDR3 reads TGTGCCAGCAGCCCCCGGGAAAAACGACGCAATGAGCAGTTCTTC. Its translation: CASSPREKRRNEQFF.

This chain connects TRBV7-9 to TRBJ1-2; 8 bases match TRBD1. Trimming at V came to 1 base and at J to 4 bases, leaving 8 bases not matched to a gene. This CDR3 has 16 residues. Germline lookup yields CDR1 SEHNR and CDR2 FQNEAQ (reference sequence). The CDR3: CASSLGTGLSPYGYTF. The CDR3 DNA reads TGTGCCAGCAGCTTAGGGACAGGGTTATCCCCCTATGGCTACACCTTC.

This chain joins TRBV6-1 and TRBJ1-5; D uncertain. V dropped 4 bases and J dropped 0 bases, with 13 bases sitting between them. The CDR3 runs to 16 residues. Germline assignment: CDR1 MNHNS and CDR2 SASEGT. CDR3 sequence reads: CASSALGLYSNQPQHF. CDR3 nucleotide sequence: TGTGCCAGCAGTGCCCTTGGTTTGTATAGCAATCAGCCCCAGCATTTT.

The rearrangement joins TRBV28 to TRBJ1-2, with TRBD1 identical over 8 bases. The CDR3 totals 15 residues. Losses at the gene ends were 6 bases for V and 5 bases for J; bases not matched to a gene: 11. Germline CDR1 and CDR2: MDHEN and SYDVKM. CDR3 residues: CASSPSQGGRYGYTF. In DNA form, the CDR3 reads TGTGCCAGCAGCCCATCACAGGGGGGCAGATATGGCTACACCTTC.

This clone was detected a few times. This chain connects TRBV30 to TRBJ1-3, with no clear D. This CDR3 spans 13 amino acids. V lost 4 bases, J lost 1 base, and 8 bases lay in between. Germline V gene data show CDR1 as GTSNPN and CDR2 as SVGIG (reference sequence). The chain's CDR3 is CAWNPRSGNTIYF. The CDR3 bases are TGTGCCTGGAACCCGCGATCTGGAAACACCATATATTTT.

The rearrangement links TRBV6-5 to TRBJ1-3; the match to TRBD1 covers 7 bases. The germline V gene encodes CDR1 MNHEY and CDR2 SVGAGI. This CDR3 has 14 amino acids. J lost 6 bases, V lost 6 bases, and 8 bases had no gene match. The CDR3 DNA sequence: TGTGCCAGCAGAAGACAGGGTCTAGAAAACACCATATATTTT. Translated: CASRRQGLENTIYF.

CDR3 DNA: TGTGCCATCAGGACGGACTCTGGGGCCAACGTCCTGACTTTC. Translation: CAIRTDSGANVLTF. The chain employs TRBV10-3 and TRBJ2-6, with unresolved D. Germline CDR1 reads ENHRY; CDR2 reads SYGVKD. The CDR3 is 14 residues long. V lost 6 bases and J lost 0, with 6 bases in between.

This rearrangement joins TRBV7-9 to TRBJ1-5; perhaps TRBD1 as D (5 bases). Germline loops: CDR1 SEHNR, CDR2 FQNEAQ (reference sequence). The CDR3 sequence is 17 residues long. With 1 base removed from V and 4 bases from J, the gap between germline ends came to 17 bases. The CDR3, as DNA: TGTGCCAGCAGCTTAGGTGACAGCGAAGCTTCTAATCAGCCCCAGCATTTT. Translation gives CASSLGDSEASNQPQHF.

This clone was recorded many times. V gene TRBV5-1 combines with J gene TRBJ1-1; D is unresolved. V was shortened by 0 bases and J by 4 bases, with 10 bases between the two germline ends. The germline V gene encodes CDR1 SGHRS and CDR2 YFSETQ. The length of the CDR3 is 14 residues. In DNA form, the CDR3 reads TGCGCCAGCAGCTTGGGGCAGCCTGGCACTGAAGCTTTCTTT. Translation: CASSLGQPGTEAFF. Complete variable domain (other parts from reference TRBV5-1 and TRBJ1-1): KAGVTQTPRYLIKTRGQQVTLSCSPISGHRSVSWYQQTPGQGLQFLFEYFSETQRNKGNFPGRFSGRQFSNSRSEMNVSTLELGDSALYLCASSLGQPGTEAFFGQGTRLTVV.

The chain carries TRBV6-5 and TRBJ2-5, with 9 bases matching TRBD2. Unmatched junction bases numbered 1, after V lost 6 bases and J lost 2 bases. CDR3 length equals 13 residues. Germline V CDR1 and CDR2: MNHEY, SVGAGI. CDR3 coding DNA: TGTGCCAGCAGGACTAGCGGACAAGAGACCCAGTACTTC. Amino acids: CASRTSGQETQYF.

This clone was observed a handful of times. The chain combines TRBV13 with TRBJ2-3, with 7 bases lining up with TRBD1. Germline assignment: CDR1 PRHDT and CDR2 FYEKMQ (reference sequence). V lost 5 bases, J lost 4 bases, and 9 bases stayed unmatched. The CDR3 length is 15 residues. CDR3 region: CASSPREGAADTQYF. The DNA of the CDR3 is TGTGCCAGCAGCCCCAGAGAGGGGGCCGCAGATACGCAGTATTTT.

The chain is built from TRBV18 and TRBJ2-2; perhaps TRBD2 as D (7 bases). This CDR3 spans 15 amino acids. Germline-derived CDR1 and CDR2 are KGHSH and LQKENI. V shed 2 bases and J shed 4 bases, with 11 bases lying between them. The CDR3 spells CASSPGGGRTGELFF. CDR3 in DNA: TGTGCCAGCTCACCAGGGGGGGGCCGCACCGGGGAGCTGTTTTTT.

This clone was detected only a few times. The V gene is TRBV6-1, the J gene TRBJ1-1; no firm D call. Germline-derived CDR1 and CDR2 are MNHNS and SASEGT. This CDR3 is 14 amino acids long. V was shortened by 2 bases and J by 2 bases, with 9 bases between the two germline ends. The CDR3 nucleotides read TGTGCCAGCAGTGAAATTTGGGGAAACACTGAAGCTTTCTTT. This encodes CASSEIWGNTEAFF.

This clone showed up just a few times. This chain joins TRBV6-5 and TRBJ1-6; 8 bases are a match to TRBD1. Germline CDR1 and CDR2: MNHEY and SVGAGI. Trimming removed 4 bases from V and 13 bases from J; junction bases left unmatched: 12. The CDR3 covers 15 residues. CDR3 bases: TGTGCCAGCAGTTTCGGACAGGGAGGAGCCTCGCCCCTCCACTTT. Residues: CASSFGQGGASPLHF.

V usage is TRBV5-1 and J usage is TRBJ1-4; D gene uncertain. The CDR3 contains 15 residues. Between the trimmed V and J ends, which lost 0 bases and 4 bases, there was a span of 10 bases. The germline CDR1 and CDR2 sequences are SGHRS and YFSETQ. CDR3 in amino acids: CASSLEVSVNEKLFF. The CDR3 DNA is TGCGCCAGCAGCTTGGAGGTGTCGGTTAATGAAAAACTGTTTTTT. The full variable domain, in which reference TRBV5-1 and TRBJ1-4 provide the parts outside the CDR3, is KAGVTQTPRYLIKTRGQQVTLSCSPISGHRSVSWYQQTPGQGLQFLFEYFSETQRNKGNFPGRFSGRQFSNSRSEMNVSTLELGDSALYLCASSLEVSVNEKLFFGSGTQLSVL.

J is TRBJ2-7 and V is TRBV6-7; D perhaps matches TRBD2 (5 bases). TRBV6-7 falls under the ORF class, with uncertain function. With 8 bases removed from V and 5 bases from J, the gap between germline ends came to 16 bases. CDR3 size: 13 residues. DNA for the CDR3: TGTGCCAGCGGAACCGGGGTCGGACACGAGCAGTACTTC. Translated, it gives CASGTGVGHEQYF.

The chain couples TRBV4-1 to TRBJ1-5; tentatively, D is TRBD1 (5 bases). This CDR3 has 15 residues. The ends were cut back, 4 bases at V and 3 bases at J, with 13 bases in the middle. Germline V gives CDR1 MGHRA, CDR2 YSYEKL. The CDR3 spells CASSRSGIDNQPQHF. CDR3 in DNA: TGCGCCAGCAGCCGGTCAGGGATAGACAATCAGCCCCAGCATTTT.

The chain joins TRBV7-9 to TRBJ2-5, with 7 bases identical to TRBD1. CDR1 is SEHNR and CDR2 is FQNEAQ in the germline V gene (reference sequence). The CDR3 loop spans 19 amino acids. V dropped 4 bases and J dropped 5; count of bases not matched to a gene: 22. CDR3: CASSSPPTGALVVRETQYF. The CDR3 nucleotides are TGTGCCAGCAGCTCGCCCCCCACAGGGGCCTTGGTAGTTCGTGAGACCCAGTACTTC.

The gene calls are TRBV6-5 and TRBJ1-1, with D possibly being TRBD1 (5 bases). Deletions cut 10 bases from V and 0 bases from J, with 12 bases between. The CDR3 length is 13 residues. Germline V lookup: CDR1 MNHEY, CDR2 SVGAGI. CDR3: CATQDRMNTEAFF. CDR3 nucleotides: TGTGCCACACAAGACAGAATGAACACTGAAGCTTTCTTT.

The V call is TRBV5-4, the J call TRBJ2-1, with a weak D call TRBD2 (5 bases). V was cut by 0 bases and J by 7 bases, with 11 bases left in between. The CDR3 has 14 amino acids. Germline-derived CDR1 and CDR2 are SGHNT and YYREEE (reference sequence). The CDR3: CASSLVPRENEQFF. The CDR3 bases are TGTGCCAGCAGCTTGGTCCCTAGGGAGAATGAGCAGTTCTTC.

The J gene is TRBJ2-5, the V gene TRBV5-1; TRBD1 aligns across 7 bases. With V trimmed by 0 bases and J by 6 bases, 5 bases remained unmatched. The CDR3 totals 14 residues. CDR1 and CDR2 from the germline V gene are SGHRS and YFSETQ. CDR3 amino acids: CASSLAGDSQTQYF. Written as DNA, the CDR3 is TGCGCCAGCAGCTTGGCTGGGGACAGCCAGACCCAGTACTTC.

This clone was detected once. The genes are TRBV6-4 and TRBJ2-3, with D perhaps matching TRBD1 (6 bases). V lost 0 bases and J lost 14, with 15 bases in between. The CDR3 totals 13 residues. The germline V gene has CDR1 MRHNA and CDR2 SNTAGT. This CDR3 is CASSDSIGGPPYF. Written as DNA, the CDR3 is TGTGCCAGCAGTGACTCGATTGGGGGCCCCCCGTATTTT.